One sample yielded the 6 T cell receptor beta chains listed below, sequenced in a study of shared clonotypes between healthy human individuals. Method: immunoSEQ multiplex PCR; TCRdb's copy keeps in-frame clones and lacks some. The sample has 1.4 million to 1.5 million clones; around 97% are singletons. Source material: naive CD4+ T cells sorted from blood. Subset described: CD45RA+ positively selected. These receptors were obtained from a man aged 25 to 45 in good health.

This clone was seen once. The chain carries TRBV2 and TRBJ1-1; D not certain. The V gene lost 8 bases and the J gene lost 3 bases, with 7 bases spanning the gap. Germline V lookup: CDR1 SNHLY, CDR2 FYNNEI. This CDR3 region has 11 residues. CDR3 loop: CASDGHTEAFF. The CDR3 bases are TGTGCCAGCGACGGGCACACTGAAGCTTTCTTT.

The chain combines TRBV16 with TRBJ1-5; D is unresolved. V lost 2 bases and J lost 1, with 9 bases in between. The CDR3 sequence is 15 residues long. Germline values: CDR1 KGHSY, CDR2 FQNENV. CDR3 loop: CASSQEGRSNQPQHF. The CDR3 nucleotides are TGTGCCAGCAGCCAAGAAGGTAGGAGCAATCAGCCCCAGCATTTT.

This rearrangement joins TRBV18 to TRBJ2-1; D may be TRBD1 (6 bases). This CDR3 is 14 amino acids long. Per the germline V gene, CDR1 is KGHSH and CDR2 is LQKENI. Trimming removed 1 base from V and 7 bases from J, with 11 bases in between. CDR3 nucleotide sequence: TGTGCCAGCTCACCACTTTTACAGGGAAATGAGCAGTTCTTC. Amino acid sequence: CASSPLLQGNEQFF.

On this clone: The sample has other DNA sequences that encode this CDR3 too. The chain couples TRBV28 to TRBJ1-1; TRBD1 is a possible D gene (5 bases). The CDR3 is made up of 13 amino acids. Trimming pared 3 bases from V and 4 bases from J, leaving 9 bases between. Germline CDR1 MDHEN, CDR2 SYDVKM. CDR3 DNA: TGTGCCAGCAGTTTTGGTGGGGGCACTGAAGCTTTCTTT. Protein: CASSFGGGTEAFF.

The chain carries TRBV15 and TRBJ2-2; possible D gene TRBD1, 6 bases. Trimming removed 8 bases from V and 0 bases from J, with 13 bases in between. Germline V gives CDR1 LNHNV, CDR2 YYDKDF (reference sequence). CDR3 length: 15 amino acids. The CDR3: CATSRGQSNTGELFF. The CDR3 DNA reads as TGTGCCACCTCCAGAGGACAGTCGAACACCGGGGAGCTGTTTTTT.

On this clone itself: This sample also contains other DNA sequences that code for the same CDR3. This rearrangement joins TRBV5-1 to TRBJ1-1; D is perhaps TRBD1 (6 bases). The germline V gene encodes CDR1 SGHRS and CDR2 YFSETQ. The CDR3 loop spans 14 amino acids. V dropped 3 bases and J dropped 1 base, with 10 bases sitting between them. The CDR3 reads CASSSGTPNTEAFF. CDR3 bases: TGCGCCAGCAGCTCCGGGACACCGAACACTGAAGCTTTCTTT.